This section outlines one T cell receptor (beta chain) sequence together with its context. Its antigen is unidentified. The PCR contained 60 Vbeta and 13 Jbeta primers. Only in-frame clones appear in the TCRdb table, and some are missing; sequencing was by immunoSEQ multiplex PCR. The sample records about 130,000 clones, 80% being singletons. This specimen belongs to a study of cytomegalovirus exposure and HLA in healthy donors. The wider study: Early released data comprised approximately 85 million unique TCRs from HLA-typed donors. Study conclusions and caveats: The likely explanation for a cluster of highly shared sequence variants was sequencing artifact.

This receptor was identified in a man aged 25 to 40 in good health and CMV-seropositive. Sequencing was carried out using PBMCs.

The CDR3 DNA is TGTGCCAGCTCACCACCTAACCGCAGGGGAAACACCATATATTTT. Its translation is CASSPPNRRGNTIYF. V and J are TRBV18 and TRBJ1-3; D call uncertain. Germline CDR1 is KGHSH and CDR2 is LQKENI. V lost 0 bases and J 4 bases, leaving 10 bases between the germline ends. This CDR3 contains 15 residues.